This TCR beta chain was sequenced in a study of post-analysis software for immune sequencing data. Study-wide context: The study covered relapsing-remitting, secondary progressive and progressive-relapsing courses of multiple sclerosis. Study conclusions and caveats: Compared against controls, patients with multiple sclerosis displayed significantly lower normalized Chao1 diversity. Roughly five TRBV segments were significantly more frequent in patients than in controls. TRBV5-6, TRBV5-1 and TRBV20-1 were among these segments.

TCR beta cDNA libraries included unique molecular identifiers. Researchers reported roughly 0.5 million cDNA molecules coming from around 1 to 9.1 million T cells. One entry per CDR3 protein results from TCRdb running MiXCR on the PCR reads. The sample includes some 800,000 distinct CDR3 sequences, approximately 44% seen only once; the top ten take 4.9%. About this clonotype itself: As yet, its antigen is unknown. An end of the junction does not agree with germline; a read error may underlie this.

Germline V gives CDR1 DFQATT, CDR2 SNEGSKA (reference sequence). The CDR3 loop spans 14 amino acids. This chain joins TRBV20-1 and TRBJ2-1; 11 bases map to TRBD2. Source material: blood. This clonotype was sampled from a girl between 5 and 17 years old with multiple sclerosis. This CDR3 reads CSAHGLAGYNEQFF. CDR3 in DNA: TGCAGTGCCCACGGACTAGCGGGTTACAATGAACAGTTCTTC.